The clone carrying this T cell receptor (beta chain) was seen a few times. The antigen is unknown. The data originate from a study of cytomegalovirus exposure and HLA in healthy donors. Study context: Among approximately 390 genotyped donors, 65% to 90% fell in the Caucasian-associated ancestry cluster.

Primers: 60 Vbeta forward and 13 Jbeta reverse. TCRdb's table, derived via immunoSEQ multiplex PCR, lists solely in-frame clones and lacks some. Among roughly 170,000 clones listed, more than 70% were seen once. General observations from the study: In a later analysis, V- and J-gene trimming of beta chains associated with a DCLRE1C missense variant, replicated independently. Despite most TCR sequences being rare, some public TCRs occurred in many donors. TRBV6-2, TRBV6-3 and some other V segments were excluded as indistinguishable.

The CDR3 has 12 residues. Per the germline V gene, CDR1 is GTSNPN and CDR2 is SVGIG (reference sequence). V was pared by 2 bases and J by 8 bases, with 3 bases of the junction left unmatched. The sample taken for sequencing was PBMCs. The receptor's source is a girl between 5 and 17 years old in good health and CMV-seronegative. The V and J genes are TRBV30 and TRBJ1-5; 7 nucleotides line up with TRBD1. The DNA for the CDR3 is TGTGCCTGGAGTAGGGGGCCGGAGCCCCAGCATTTT. It translates to CAWSRGPEPQHF.